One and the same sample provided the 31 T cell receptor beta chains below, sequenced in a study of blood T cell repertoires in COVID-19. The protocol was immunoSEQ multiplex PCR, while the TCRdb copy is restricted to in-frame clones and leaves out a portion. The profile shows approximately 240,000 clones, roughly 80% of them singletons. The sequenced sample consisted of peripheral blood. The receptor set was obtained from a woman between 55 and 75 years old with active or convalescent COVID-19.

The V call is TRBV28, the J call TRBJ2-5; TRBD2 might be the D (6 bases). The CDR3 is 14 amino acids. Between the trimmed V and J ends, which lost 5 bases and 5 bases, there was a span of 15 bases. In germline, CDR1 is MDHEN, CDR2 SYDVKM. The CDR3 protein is CASSPQTRIETQYF. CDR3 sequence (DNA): TGTGCCAGCAGTCCCCAGACTAGGATCGAGACCCAGTACTTC.

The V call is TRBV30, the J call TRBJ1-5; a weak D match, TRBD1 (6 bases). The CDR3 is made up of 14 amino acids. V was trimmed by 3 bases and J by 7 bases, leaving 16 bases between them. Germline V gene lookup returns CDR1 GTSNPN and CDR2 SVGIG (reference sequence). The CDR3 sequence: CAWSRGEGDQPQHF. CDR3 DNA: TGTGCCTGGAGCCGGGGGGAGGGGGACCAGCCCCAGCATTTT.

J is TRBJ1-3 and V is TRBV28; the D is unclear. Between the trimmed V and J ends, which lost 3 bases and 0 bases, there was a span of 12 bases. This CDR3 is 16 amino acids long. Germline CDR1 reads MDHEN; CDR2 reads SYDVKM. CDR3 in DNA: TGTGCCAGCAGTTTTAGTCTGGGCCCCTCTGGAAACACCATATATTTT. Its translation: CASSFSLGPSGNTIYF.

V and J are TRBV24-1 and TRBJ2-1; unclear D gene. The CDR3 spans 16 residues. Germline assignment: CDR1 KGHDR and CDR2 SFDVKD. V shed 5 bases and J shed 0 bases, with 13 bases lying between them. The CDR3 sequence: CATSARPFSSYNEQFF. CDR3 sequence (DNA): TGTGCCACCAGTGCACGTCCCTTTAGCTCCTACAATGAGCAGTTCTTC.

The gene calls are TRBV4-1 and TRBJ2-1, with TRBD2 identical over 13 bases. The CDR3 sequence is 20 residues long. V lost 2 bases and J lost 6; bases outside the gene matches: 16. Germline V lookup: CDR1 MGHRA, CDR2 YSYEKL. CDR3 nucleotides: TGCGCCAGCAGCCAAAGGACTAGCGGGAGTCCTGGCCCTTTGGGCAATGAGCAGTTCTTC. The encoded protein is CASSQRTSGSPGPLGNEQFF.

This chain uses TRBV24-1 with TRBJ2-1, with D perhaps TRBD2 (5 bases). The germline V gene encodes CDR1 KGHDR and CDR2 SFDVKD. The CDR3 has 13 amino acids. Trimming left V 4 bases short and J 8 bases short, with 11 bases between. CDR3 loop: CATSDLGLDEQFF. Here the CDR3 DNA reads TGTGCCACCAGTGACCTAGGACTGGATGAGCAGTTCTTC.

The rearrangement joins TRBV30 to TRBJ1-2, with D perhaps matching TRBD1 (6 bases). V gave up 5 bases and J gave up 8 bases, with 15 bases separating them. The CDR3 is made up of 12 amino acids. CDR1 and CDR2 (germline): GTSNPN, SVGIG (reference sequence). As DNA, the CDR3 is TGTGCCTGGGTCAACAGGGAAGCCGGCTACACCTTC. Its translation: CAWVNREAGYTF.

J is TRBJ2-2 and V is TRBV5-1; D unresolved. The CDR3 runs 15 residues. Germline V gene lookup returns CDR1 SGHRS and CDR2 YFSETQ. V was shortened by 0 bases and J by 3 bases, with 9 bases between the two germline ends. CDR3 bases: TGCGCCAGCAGCTTGGTACGTCGGGACACCGGGGAGCTGTTTTTT. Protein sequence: CASSLVRRDTGELFF.

CDR3 nucleotide sequence: TGTGCCAGCAGCTTAGATCGCGGCAGCTCTGGAAACACCATATATTTT. Translation gives CASSLDRGSSGNTIYF. V is TRBV11-2 and J is TRBJ1-3; no clear D gene. The V gene lost 0 bases and the J gene lost 0 bases, with 9 bases spanning the gap. There are 16 residues in the CDR3. CDR1 and CDR2 (germline): SGHAT, FQNNGV.

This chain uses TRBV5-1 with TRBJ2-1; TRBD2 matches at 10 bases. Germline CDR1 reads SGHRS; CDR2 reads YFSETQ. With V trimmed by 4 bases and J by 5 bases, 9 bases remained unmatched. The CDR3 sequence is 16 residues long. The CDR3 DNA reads TGCGCCAGCAGCATCCAACCGACTAGCGGGCACAATGAGCAGTTCTTC. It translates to CASSIQPTSGHNEQFF.

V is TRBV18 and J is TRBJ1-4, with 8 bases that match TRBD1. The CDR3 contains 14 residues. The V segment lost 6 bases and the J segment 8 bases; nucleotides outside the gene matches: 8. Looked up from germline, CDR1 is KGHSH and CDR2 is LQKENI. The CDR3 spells CASSQRQGREKLFF. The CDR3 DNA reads TGTGCCAGCTCTCAAAGACAGGGGCGCGAAAAACTGTTTTTT.

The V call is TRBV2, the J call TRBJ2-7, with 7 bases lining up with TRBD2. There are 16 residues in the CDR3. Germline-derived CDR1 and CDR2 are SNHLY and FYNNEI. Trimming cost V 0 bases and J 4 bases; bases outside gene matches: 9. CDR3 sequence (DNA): TGTGCCAGCAGTGAAGCGCTTGCGGGAGTGGAGTACGAGCAGTACTTC. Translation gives CASSEALAGVEYEQYF.

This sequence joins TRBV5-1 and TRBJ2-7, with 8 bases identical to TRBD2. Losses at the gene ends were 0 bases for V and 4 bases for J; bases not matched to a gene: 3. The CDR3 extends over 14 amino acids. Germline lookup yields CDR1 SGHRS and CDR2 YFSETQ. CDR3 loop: CASSLAASGYEQYF. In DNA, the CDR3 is TGCGCCAGCAGCTTGGCTGCTAGCGGGTACGAGCAGTACTTC.

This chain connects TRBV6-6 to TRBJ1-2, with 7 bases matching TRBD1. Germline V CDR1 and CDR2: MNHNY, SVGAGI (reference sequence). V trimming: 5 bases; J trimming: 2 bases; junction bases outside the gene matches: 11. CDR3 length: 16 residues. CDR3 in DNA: TGTGCCAGCAGTAACCAGGACAGGAGCGGAAACTATGGCTACACCTTC. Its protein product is CASSNQDRSGNYGYTF.

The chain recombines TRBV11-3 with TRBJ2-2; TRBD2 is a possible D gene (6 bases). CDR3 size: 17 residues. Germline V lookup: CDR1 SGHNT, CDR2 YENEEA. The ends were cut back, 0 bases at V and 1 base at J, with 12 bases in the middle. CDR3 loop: CASSLDLGGENTGELFF. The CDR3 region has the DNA TGTGCCAGCAGCTTAGACCTTGGAGGGGAGAACACCGGGGAGCTGTTTTTT. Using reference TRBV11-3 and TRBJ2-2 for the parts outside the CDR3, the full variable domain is EAGVVQSPRYKIIEKKQPVAFWCNPISGHNTLYWYLQNLGQGPELLIRYENEEAVDDSQLPKDRFSAERLKGVDSTLKIQPAELGDSAVYLCASSLDLGGENTGELFFGEGSRLTVL.

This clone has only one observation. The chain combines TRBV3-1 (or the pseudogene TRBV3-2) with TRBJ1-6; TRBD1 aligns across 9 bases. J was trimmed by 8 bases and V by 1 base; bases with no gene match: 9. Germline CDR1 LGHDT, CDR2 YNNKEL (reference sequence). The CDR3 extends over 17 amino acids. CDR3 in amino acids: CASSQAPGQGNHSPLHF. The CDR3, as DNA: TGTGCCAGCAGCCAAGCTCCGGGACAGGGTAATCATTCACCCCTCCACTTT.

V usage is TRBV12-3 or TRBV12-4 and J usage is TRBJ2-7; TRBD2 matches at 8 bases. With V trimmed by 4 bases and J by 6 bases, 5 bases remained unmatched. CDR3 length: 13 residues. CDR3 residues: CASSSGGPAEQYF. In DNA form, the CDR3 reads TGTGCCAGCAGTTCGGGAGGGCCGGCCGAGCAGTACTTC.

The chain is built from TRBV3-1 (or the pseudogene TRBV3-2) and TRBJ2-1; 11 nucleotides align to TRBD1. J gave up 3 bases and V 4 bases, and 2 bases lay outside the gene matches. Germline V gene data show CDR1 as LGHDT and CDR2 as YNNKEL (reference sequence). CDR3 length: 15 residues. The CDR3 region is CASSPGQGGYNEQFF. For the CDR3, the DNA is TGTGCCAGCAGCCCGGGACAGGGGGGCTACAATGAGCAGTTCTTC.

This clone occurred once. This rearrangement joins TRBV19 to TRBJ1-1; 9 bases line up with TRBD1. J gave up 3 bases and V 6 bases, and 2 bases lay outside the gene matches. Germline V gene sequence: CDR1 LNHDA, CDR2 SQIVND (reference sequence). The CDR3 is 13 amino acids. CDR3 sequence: CASSGQGHTEAFF. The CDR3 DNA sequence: TGTGCCAGTAGCGGACAGGGGCACACTGAAGCTTTCTTT.

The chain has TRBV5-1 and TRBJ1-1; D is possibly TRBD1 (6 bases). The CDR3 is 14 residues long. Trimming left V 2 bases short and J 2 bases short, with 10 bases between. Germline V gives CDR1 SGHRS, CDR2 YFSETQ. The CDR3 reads CASSFRGENTEAFF. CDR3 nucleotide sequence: TGCGCCAGCAGCTTCAGGGGAGAAAACACTGAAGCTTTCTTT.

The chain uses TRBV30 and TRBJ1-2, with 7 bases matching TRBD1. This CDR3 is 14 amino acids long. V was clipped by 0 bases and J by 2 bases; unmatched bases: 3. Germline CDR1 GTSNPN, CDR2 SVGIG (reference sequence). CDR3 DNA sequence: TGTGCCTGGAGTGTTGGAGGGGGCAACTATGGCTACACCTTC. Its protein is CAWSVGGGNYGYTF.

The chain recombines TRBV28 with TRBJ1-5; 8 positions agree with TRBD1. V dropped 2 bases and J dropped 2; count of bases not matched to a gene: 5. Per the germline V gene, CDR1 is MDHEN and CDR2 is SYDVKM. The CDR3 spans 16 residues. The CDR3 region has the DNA TGTGCCAGCAGTTTACCCATGACAGGGGGCAATCAGCCCCAGCATTTT. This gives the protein CASSLPMTGGNQPQHF.

CDR3 in DNA: TGTGCCAGCAGCCAAATAGGGGGAGGGACTGAAGCTTTCTTT. It translates to CASSQIGGGTEAFF. V usage is TRBV3-1 (or the pseudogene TRBV3-2) and J usage is TRBJ1-1; possibly TRBD1 for D (6 bases). The CDR3 length is 14 residues. The germline V and J ends were trimmed by 2 bases and 5 bases, with 12 bases remaining between them. Germline assignment: CDR1 LGHDT and CDR2 YNNKEL (reference sequence).

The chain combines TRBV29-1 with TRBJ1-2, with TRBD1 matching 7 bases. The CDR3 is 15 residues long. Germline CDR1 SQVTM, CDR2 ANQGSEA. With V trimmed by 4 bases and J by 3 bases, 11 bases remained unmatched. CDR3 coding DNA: TGCAGCGTTGTAACCCCGGGACAGATACACTATGGCTACACCTTC. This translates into CSVVTPGQIHYGYTF.

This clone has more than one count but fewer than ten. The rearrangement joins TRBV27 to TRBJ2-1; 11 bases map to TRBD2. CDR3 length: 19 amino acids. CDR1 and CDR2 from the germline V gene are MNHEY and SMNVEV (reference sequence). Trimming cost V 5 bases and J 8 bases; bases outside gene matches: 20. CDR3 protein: CASSPYRVVAGGLLHEQFF. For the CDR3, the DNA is TGTGCCAGCAGTCCCTATCGCGTAGTAGCGGGAGGGTTACTCCATGAGCAGTTCTTC.

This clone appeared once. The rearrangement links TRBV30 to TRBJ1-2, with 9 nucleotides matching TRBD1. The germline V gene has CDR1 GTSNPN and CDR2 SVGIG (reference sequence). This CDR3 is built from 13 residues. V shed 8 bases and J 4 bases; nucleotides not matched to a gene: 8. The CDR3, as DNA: TGTGCCGGCGCTGAGGACAGGGGCTATGGCTACACCTTC. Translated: CAGAEDRGYGYTF.

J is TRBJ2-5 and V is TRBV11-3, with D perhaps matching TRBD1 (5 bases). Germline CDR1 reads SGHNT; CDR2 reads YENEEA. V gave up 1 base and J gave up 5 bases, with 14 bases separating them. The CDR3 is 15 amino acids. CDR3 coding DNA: TGTGCCAGCAGCTTAGGCCCGGACATAACGGAGACCCAGTACTTC. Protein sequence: CASSLGPDITETQYF.

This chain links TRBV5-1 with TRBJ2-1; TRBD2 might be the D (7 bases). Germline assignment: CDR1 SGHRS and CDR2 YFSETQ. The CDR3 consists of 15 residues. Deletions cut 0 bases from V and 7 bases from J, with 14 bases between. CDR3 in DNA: TGCGCCAGCAGCTTGGCTGGGGGGGCGGGTAATGAGCAGTTCTTC. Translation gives CASSLAGGAGNEQFF. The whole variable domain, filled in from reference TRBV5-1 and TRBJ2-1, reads KAGVTQTPRYLIKTRGQQVTLSCSPISGHRSVSWYQQTPGQGLQFLFEYFSETQRNKGNFPGRFSGRQFSNSRSEMNVSTLELGDSALYLCASSLAGGAGNEQFFGPGTRLTVL.

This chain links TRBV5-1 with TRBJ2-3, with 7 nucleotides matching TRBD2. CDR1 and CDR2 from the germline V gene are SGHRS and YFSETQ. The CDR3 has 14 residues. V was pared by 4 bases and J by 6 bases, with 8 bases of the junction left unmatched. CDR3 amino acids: CASSGGGWGDTQYF. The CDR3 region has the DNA TGCGCCAGCAGCGGCGGGGGTTGGGGGGATACGCAGTATTTT.

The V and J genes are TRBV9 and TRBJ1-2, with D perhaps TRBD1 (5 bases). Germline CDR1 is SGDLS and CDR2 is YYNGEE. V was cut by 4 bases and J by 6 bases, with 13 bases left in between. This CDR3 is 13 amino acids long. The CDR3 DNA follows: TGTGCCAGCAGCACTAACAGGATGGATGGCTACACCTTC. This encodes CASSTNRMDGYTF.

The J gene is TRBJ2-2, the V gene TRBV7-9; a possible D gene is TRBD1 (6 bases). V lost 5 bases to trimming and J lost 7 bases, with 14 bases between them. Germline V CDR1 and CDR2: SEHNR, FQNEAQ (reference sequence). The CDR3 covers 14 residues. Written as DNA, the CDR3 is TGTGCCAGCAGCCGCTGGGACATTGACGGGGAGCTGTTTTTT. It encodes CASSRWDIDGELFF.